The 28 T cell receptor beta chains listed next were all sequenced from one sample in a study of T cells in Graves' hyperthyroidism and ophthalmopathy. Researchers took RNA transcripts and amplified the TCR beta CDR3 regions from them. Primed by the HTBI set, a first-round RT-PCR was run on the TCR CDR3. A single record per CDR3 protein comes from TCRdb applying MiXCR to the multiplex PCR reads. The sample yields under 350,000 distinct CDR3 sequences, approximately 14% seen once. The sequencing sample was made of blood. The source of these receptors is a woman aged 40 to 49 with Graves' ophthalmopathy.

This clonotype was seen a handful of times. The chain is built from TRBV27 and TRBJ2-1; D perhaps matches TRBD2 (5 bases). Trimming removed 2 bases at V and 9 bases at J, with 11 bases between. CDR1 is MNHEY, CDR2 SMNVEV, per germline (reference sequence). The CDR3 has 13 residues. CDR3: CASSLRGSSEQFF. The CDR3 region has the DNA TGTGCCAGCAGTTTACGAGGGTCCAGTGAGCAGTTCTTC.

This clonotype has ten or more counts. The chain uses TRBV3-1 and TRBJ2-5; D perhaps matches TRBD2 (5 bases). This CDR3 contains 13 residues. CDR1 and CDR2 from the germline V gene are LGHDT and YNNKEL (reference sequence). The V end was cut by 3 bases, the J end by 3 bases, with 8 bases between. The CDR3 here is CASSHRGEETQYF. The CDR3 DNA reads as TGTGCCAGCAGCCACCGGGGAGAAGAGACCCAGTACTTC.

This clonotype was seen ten or more times. V usage is TRBV10-3 and J usage is TRBJ2-7, with TRBD2 identical over 11 bases. This CDR3 contains 17 residues. V gave up 0 bases and J gave up 5 bases; unmatched junction bases: 9. The V gene's germline CDR1 is ENHRY and CDR2 SYGVKD. The CDR3 DNA reads as TGTGCCATCAGTGAGTCTTCGGGTCTAGCGGGGGGCCACGAGCAGTACTTC. This encodes CAISESSGLAGGHEQYF.

Many counts were recorded for this clonotype. The chain carries TRBV12-3 or TRBV12-4 and TRBJ1-2; D unclear. The CDR3 length is 14 residues. Trimming took off 6 bases at V and 6 bases at J, with 17 bases between the two ends. This CDR3 reads CASSWVGGQNGYTF. For the CDR3, the DNA is TGTGCCAGCAGCTGGGTCGGAGGGCAAAATGGCTACACCTTC.

This clonotype has only a few counts. The chain joins TRBV6-6 to TRBJ1-6; D gene ambiguous. V lost 2 bases, J lost 10 bases, and 6 bases lay in between. Germline values: CDR1 MNHNY, CDR2 SVGAGI (reference sequence). This CDR3 has 12 amino acids. In DNA form, the CDR3 reads TGTGCCAGCAGTTACAGGGAGTCACCCCTCCACTTT. Its protein is CASSYRESPLHF.

Ten or more counts support this clonotype. V usage is TRBV2 and J usage is TRBJ2-2, with 7 bases fitting TRBD1. This CDR3 contains 15 residues. In germline, CDR1 is SNHLY, CDR2 FYNNEI. J lost 3 bases, V lost 6 bases, and 7 bases had no gene match. In DNA, the CDR3 is TGTGCCAGCAGCGAGACAGGGTCCCACACCGGGGAGCTGTTTTTT. Protein product: CASSETGSHTGELFF.

This clonotype was recorded at least ten times. The gene calls are TRBV2 and TRBJ2-2; a possible D gene is TRBD1 (6 bases). The CDR3 is made up of 13 amino acids. The germline V and J ends were trimmed by 4 bases and 8 bases, with 11 bases remaining between them. Germline loops: CDR1 SNHLY, CDR2 FYNNEI. The CDR3 sequence: CASSVQGNGELFF. The CDR3 bases are TGTGCCAGCAGTGTACAGGGAAATGGGGAGCTGTTTTTT.

This clonotype was detected ten times or more. The V and J genes are TRBV27 and TRBJ1-2; D remains ambiguous. Germline CDR1 is MNHEY and CDR2 is SMNVEV (reference sequence). This CDR3 is 13 amino acids long. The V and J ends lost 4 bases and 6 bases respectively, with 12 bases between them. The CDR3 coding sequence is TGTGCCAGCAGTTGGACTCGCACCCATGGCTACACCTTC. It encodes CASSWTRTHGYTF.

This clonotype was seen a few times. The chain uses TRBV6-1 and TRBJ2-3; 10 nucleotides agree with TRBD2. J was trimmed by 1 base and V by 11 bases; bases with no gene match: 6. The CDR3 covers 14 residues. Germline loops: CDR1 MNHNS, CDR2 SASEGT. CDR3 in amino acids: CACRLAGGTDTQYF. DNA of the CDR3: TGTGCCTGCCGGCTAGCGGGGGGCACAGATACGCAGTATTTT.

This clonotype occurred many times. The rearrangement uses TRBV12-3 or TRBV12-4 and TRBJ2-5; no clear D. This CDR3 is built from 11 residues. The ends were cut back, 6 bases at V and 13 bases at J, with 15 bases in the middle. DNA of the CDR3: TGTGCCAGCAGCTCTGTGGGCCCGGGGTACTTC. Translation: CASSSVGPGYF.

A few counts support this clonotype. The CDR3 nucleotides read TGTGCCAGCTCACCGCAGGACAGGGGGCTGGAAAACGAGCAGTACTTC. As protein: CASSPQDRGLENEQYF. V is TRBV18 and J is TRBJ2-7, with 11 positions matching TRBD1. The V and J ends lost 3 bases and 5 bases, in that order; junction bases with no gene match: 9. Per the germline V gene, CDR1 is KGHSH and CDR2 is LQKENI. The CDR3 has 16 amino acids.

The chain links TRBV28 to TRBJ2-6; perhaps TRBD1 as D (5 bases). Germline CDR1 is MDHEN and CDR2 is SYDVKM. The CDR3 covers 14 residues. Trimming cost V 7 bases and J 4 bases, with 11 bases left between them. The CDR3 DNA reads as TGTGCCAGCAACTCCCACAGGGGGGCCAACGTCCTGACTTTC. It codes for CASNSHRGANVLTF.

This clonotype was counted many times. The gene calls are TRBV14 and TRBJ1-1; a possible D gene is TRBD1 (6 bases). Germline lookup yields CDR1 SGHDN and CDR2 FVKESK. The CDR3 spans 14 residues. Trimming removed 5 bases at V and 8 bases at J, with 18 bases between. The CDR3 nucleotides read TGTGCCAGCAGCGCGGGGGGGCTTCTCCTGGAAGCTTTCTTT. It is translated as CASSAGGLLLEAFF. Full variable domain (missing parts from reference TRBV14 and TRBJ1-1): EAGVTQFPSHSVIEKGQTVTLRCDPISGHDNLYWYRRVMGKEIKFLLHFVKESKQDESGMPNNRFLAERTGGTYSTLKVQPAELEDSGVYFCASSAGGLLLEAFFGQGTRLTVV.

This clonotype was recorded at least ten times. The chain uses TRBV2 and TRBJ1-4, with D hard to call. Germline values: CDR1 SNHLY, CDR2 FYNNEI. The CDR3 extends over 14 amino acids. The germline V and J ends were trimmed by 6 bases and 7 bases, with 15 bases remaining between them. CDR3: CASRPDGSGEKLFF. The CDR3 region has the DNA TGTGCCAGCAGGCCCGACGGTTCCGGTGAAAAACTGTTTTTT.

This clonotype has only a few counts. The chain couples TRBV5-6 to TRBJ2-1; perhaps TRBD1 as D (5 bases). V was trimmed by 3 bases and J by 8 bases, leaving 15 bases between them. This CDR3 has 14 amino acids. Germline CDR1 reads SGHDT; CDR2 reads YYEEEE. The DNA of the CDR3 is TGTGCCAGCAGCTACCTCCAGGGTTATGATGAGCAGTTCTTC. As protein: CASSYLQGYDEQFF.

In its sample, this clonotype was seen many times. The gene calls are TRBV10-2 and TRBJ2-5, with TRBD2 matching over 8 bases. The CDR3 runs to 12 residues. Germline V gene lookup returns CDR1 WSHSY and CDR2 SAAADI. J lost 5 bases, V lost 8 bases, and 4 bases had no gene match. The CDR3 DNA follows: TGCGCCAGCCGAGCGGGAGTGGAGACCCAGTACTTC. Protein sequence: CASRAGVETQYF.

The chain is built from TRBV6-1 and TRBJ1-5; 7 nucleotides match TRBD1. V shed 8 bases and J 0 bases; nucleotides not matched to a gene: 10. This CDR3 has 16 residues. Per germline, CDR1 MNHNS and CDR2 SASEGT. In DNA, the CDR3 is TGTGCCAGCTTCATGTCGCAGGGGGGTAGCAATCAGCCCCAGCATTTT. Translated: CASFMSQGGSNQPQHF.

As for this clonotype: Without the conserved terminal phenylalanine or tryptophan, this CDR3 likely stems from a read error. The chain joins TRBV24-1 to TRBJ1-5; TRBD1 might be the D (5 bases). Germline assignment: CDR1 KGHDR and CDR2 SFDVKD. CDR3 length equals 16 residues. V gave up 2 bases and J gave up 6 bases, with 16 bases separating them. DNA of the CDR3: TGTGCCACCAGTGATTCCGGAAGAACCCAGGGTCAGCCCCAGCATTTA. It translates to CATSDSGRTQGQPQHL.

This clonotype was detected ten times or more. The genes are TRBV27 and TRBJ2-7, with 9 bases identical to TRBD2. Losses at the gene ends were 2 bases for V and 2 bases for J; bases not matched to a gene: 10. Germline V gene data show CDR1 as MNHEY and CDR2 as SMNVEV (reference sequence). The CDR3 runs to 17 residues. This CDR3 is CASSLRGLAGSTYEQYF. In DNA, the CDR3 is TGTGCCAGCAGTTTAAGGGGGCTAGCGGGAAGTACCTACGAGCAGTACTTC.

This clonotype was counted many times. The chain is built from TRBV27 and TRBJ1-4, with a weak D call TRBD1 (6 bases). V was clipped by 4 bases and J by 8 bases, with 20 bases between them. Looked up from germline, CDR1 is MNHEY and CDR2 is SMNVEV (reference sequence). This CDR3 comprises 16 residues. The CDR3 reads CASSSGQPDVGEKLFF. CDR3 DNA: TGTGCCAGCAGTTCCGGACAGCCCGATGTAGGAGAAAAACTGTTTTTT.

This clonotype has at least ten counts. This chain joins TRBV12-3 or TRBV12-4 and TRBJ1-2; TRBD1 matches at 7 bases. The CDR3 totals 14 residues. V trimming: 5 bases; J trimming: 4 bases; junction bases outside the gene matches: 7. CDR3 protein: CASSPSTGIYGYTF. DNA of the CDR3: TGTGCCAGCAGTCCATCGACAGGGATCTATGGCTACACCTTC.

In this sample, this clonotype turned up many times. The chain couples TRBV12-3 or TRBV12-4 to TRBJ2-1; 9 bases are a match to TRBD2. CDR3 length: 14 amino acids. V lost 8 bases and J lost 8; bases outside the gene matches: 10. In nucleotides, the CDR3 is TGTGCCAGCGGAAGCGGGGGGCCTTTGGATGAGCAGTTCTTC. Protein: CASGSGGPLDEQFF.

This clonotype was recorded at least ten times. This chain joins TRBV28 and TRBJ1-5, with D uncertain. Germline CDR1 is MDHEN and CDR2 is SYDVKM. The CDR3 is 14 residues long. The V and J ends lost 5 bases and 1 base respectively, with 9 bases between them. CDR3 bases: TGTGCCAGCAGTCCACTGAGGAGCAATCAGCCCCAGCATTTT. Translation: CASSPLRSNQPQHF.

The chain combines TRBV4-1 with TRBJ1-1; TRBD1 might be the D (6 bases). This CDR3 is 14 amino acids long. The V end lost 8 bases, the J end lost 4 bases, and 17 bases lay between the germline ends. Germline V gives CDR1 MGHRA, CDR2 YSYEKL. DNA of the CDR3: TGCGCCAGCTTGGGGAGAGGGGACACCACTGAAGCTTTCTTT. This translates into CASLGRGDTTEAFF.

As for this clonotype: This may be a read error: a much more frequent sequence differs by one nucleotide. The chain uses TRBV28 and TRBJ1-2; D is uncertain. Trimming left V 5 bases short and J 12 bases short, with 19 bases between. The CDR3 length is 13 residues. Germline V gene lookup returns CDR1 MDHEN and CDR2 SYDVKM. Written as DNA, the CDR3 is TGTGCCAGCAGTATGACACCCCCCCGAGGCCACACCTTC. It is translated as CASSMTPPRGHTF.

Many counts were recorded for this clonotype. The chain has TRBV12-3 or TRBV12-4 and TRBJ2-5, with D hard to call. Deletions cut 3 bases from V and 4 bases from J, with 6 bases between. This CDR3 comprises 12 residues. CDR3 residues: CASSFIPETQYF. The CDR3 nucleotides read TGTGCCAGCAGTTTCATCCCAGAGACCCAGTACTTC.

This clonotype was observed many times. V is TRBV5-1 and J is TRBJ2-3; TRBD1 matches 9 bases. The CDR3 runs to 16 residues. J gave up 4 bases and V 0 bases, and 6 bases lay outside the gene matches. Germline V gives CDR1 SGHRS, CDR2 YFSETQ. As DNA, the CDR3 is TGCGCCAGCAGCTTGGTGTCCGGGACAGGGTCAGATACGCAGTATTTT. This encodes CASSLVSGTGSDTQYF.

In its sample, this clonotype was seen a few times. The chain couples TRBV7-6 to TRBJ2-6, with 7 bases lining up with TRBD1. Germline CDR1 is SGHVS and CDR2 is FNYEAQ. Germline trimming cut 4 bases from V and 1 base from J; bases unmatched to any gene: 10. The CDR3 contains 18 residues. The CDR3 reads CASSYWVGQSSGANVLTF. In DNA form, the CDR3 reads TGTGCCAGCAGCTATTGGGTGGGACAGTCGTCTGGGGCCAACGTCCTGACTTTC.